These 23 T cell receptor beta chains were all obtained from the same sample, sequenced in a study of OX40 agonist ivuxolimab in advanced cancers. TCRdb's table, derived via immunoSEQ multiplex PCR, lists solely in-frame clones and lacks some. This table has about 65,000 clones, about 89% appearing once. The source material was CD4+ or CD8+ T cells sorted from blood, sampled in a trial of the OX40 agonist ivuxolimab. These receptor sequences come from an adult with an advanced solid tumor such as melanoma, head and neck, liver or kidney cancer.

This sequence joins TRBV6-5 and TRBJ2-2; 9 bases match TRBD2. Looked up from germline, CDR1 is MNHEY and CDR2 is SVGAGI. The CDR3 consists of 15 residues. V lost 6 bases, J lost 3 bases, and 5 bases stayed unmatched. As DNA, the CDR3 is TGTGCCAGCAGGGGGCTAGCGGGATACACCGGGGAGCTGTTTTTT. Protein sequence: CASRGLAGYTGELFF.

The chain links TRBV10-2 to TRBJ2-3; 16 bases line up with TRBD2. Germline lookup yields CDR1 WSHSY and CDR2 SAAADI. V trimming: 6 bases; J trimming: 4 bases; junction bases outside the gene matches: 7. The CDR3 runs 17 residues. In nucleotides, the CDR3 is TGCGCCAGCAGATCCGGGACTAGCGGGAGGGCTTCAGATACGCAGTATTTT. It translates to CASRSGTSGRASDTQYF.

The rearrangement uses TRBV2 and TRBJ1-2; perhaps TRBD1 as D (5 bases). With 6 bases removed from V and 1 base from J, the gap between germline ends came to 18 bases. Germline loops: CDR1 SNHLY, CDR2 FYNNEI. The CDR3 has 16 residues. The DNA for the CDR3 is TGTGCCAGCAGCCATAGAGAGACAGTTGGTAACTATGGCTACACCTTC. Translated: CASSHRETVGNYGYTF.

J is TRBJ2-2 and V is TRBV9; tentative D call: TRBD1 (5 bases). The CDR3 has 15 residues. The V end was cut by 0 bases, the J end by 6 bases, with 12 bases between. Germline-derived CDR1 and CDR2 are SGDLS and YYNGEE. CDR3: CASSVEQGMAGELFF. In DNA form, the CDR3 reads TGTGCCAGCAGCGTAGAGCAGGGTATGGCCGGGGAGCTGTTTTTT.

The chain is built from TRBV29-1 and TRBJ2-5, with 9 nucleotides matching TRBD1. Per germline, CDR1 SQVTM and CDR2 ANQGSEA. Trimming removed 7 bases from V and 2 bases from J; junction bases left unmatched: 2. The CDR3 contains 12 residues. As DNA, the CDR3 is TGCAGCGGTGACAGGGGGCAAGAGACCCAGTACTTC. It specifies CSGDRGQETQYF.

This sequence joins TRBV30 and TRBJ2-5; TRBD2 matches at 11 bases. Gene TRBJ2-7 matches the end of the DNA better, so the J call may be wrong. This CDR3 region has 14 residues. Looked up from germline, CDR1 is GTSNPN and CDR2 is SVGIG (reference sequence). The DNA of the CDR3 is TGTGCCTGGACTTCCGGGACTAGCGGTTACGAGCAGTACTTC. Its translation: CAWTSGTSGYEQYF.

The CDR3 DNA sequence: TGTGCCAGCAGCTTATCAGGACAGGGAACAGATACGCAGTATTTT. This translates into CASSLSGQGTDTQYF. This chain connects TRBV7-3 to TRBJ2-3; 8 nucleotides agree with TRBD1. CDR1 is SGHTA and CDR2 is FQGTGA in the germline V gene. The junction had 4 bases not matched to a gene; V was cut back by 2 bases and J by 3 bases. The CDR3 has 15 amino acids.

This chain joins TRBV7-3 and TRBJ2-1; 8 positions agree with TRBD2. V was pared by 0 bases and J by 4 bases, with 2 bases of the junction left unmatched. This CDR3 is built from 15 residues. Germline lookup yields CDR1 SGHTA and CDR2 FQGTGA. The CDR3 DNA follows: TGTGCCAGCAGCTTAACGACTAGCGCGTACAATGAGCAGTTCTTC. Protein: CASSLTTSAYNEQFF.

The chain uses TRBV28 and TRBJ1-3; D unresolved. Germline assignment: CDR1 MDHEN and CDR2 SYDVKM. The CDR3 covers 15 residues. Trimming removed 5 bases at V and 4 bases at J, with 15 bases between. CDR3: CASSTPTGLGNTIYF. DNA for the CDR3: TGTGCCAGCAGTACCCCTACGGGCCTAGGAAACACCATATATTTT.

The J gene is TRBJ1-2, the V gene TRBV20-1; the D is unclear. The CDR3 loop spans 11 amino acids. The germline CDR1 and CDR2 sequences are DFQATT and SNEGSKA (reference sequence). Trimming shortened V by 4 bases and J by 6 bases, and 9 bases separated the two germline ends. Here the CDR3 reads CSAIIQNGYTF. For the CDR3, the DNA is TGCAGTGCTATTATCCAGAATGGCTACACCTTC.

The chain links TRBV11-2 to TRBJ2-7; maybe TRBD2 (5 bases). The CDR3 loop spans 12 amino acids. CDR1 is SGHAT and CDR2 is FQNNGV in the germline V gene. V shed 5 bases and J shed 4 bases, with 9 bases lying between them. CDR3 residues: CASSPSGYEQYF. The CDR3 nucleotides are TGTGCCAGCAGCCCTTCGGGATACGAGCAGTACTTC.

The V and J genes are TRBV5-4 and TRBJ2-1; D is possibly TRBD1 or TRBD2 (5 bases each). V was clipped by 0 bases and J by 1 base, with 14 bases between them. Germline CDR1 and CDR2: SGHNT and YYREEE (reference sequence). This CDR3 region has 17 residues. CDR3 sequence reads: CASSLGTGPASYNEQFF. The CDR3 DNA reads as TGTGCCAGCAGCTTGGGGACGGGACCTGCATCCTACAATGAGCAGTTCTTC.

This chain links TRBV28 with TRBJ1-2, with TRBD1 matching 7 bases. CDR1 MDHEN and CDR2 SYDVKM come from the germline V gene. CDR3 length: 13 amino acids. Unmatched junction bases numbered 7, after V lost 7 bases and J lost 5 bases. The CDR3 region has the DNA TGTGCCAGCAAGAGGCAGGGGGAATATGGCTACACCTTC. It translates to CASKRQGEYGYTF.

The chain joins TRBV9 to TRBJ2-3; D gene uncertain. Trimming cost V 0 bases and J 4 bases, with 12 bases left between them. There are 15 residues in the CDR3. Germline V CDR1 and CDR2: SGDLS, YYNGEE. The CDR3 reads CASSVGPGLSDTQYF. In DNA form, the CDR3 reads TGTGCCAGCAGCGTAGGCCCAGGTTTGTCAGATACGCAGTATTTT. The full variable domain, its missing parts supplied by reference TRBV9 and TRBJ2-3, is DSGVTQTPKHLITATGQRVTLRCSPRSGDLSVYWYQQSLDQGLQFLIQYYNGEERAKGNILERFSAQQFPDLHSELNLSSLELGDSALYFCASSVGPGLSDTQYFGPGTRLTVL.

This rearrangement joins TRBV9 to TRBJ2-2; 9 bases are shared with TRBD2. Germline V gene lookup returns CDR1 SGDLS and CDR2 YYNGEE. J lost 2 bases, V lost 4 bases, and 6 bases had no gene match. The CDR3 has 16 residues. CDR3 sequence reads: CASSPRTSDNTGELFF. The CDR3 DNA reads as TGTGCCAGCAGCCCGCGGACTAGCGACAACACCGGGGAGCTGTTTTTT.

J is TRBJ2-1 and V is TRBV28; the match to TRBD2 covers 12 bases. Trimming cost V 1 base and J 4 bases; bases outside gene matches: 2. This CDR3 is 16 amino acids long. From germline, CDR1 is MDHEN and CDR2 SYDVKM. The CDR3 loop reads CASSLYGLAGYNEQFF. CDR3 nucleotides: TGTGCCAGCAGTTTATACGGACTAGCGGGGTACAATGAGCAGTTCTTC.

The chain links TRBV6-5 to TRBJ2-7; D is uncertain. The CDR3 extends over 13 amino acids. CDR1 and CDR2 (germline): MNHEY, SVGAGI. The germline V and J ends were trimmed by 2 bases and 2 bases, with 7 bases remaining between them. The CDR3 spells CASSYQATYEQYF. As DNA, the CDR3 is TGTGCCAGCAGTTACCAGGCAACCTACGAGCAGTACTTC.

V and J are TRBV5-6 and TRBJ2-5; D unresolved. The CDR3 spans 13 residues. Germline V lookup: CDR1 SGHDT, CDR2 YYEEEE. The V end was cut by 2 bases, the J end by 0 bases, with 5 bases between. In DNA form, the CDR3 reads TGTGCCAGCAGCTTATCTAACCAAGAGACCCAGTACTTC. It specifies CASSLSNQETQYF.

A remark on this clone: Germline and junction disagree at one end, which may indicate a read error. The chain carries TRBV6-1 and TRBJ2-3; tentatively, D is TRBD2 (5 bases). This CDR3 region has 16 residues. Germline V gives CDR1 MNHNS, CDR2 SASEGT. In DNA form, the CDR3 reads TGTGCCAGCACTGAAAATAGCGCCGAAAGCACAGATACGCAGTATTTT. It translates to CASTENSAESTDTQYF.

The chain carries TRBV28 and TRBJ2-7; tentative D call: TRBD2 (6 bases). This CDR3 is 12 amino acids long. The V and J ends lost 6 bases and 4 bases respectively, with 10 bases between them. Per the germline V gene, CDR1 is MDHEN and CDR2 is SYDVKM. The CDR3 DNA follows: TGTGCCAGCAGGGCGGAGGGGTACGAGCAGTACTTC. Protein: CASRAEGYEQYF.

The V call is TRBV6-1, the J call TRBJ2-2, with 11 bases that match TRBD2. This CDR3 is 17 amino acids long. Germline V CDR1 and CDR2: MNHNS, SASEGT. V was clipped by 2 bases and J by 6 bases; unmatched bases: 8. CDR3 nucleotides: TGTGCCAGCAGTGAAATACTAGCGGGAGTGGAAGCCGGGGAGCTGTTTTTT. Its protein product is CASSEILAGVEAGELFF.

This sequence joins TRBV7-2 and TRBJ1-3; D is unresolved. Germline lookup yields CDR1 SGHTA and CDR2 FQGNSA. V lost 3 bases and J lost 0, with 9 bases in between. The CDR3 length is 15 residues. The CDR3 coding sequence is TGTGCCAGCAGCTTGTCCCCGAGCTCTGGAAACACCATATATTTT. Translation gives CASSLSPSSGNTIYF.

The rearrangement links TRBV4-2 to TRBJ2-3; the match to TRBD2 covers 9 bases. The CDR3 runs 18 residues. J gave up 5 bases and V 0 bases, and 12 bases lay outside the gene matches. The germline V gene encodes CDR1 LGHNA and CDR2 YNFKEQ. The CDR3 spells CASSQDTGLAGRGDTQYF. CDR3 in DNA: TGTGCCAGCAGCCAAGATACTGGCCTAGCGGGGCGGGGAGATACGCAGTATTTT.